This TCR beta chain was retrieved from a study of cytomegalovirus exposure and HLA in healthy donors (dated by TCRdb to 2015 to 2018). About the full investigation: According to a later analysis, the approximately 120 validation repertoires were produced on the same platform as the approximately 620 repertoires of the first cohort. The study was designed to test whether signatures of past pathogen exposure could be identified by cataloging public T cell receptors. In addition to the first cohort of approximately 670 subjects, a separate validation cohort of 100 to 150 different subjects was used. The study combined high-throughput TCR immunosequencing, statistical association of individual TCRs with disease status, and machine learning to predict cytomegalovirus infection status.

Library preparation employed the immunoSEQ multiplex PCR assay. Processing in the source paper ran as follows. A statistical classification framework was developed to diagnose cytomegalovirus status using the catalog of TCR beta chain sequences. TCRdb obtained this table from immuneACCESS and retained in-frame rearrangements with V and J assigned. These tables miss some clones; where compared with another copy, unresolved V genes account for less than half of the shortfall, and the remainder is unexplained. V and J calls and clone size are those listed in that table; D and trimming were worked out from the DNA. In all, the sample holds about 220,000 clones, and around nine tenths of those were seen once. The ten largest make up 1% to 1.2% of the sample. Relative to germline, V is missing 0 bases and J is missing 5 bases, with 19 bases of the junction outside any gene match. The CDR3 spans 23 residues, from the cysteine through the phenylalanine. The CDR3 DNA has 69 bases and is translated from base 1. Taken from the germline V gene, the CDR1 and CDR2 loops are SGHRS and YFSETQ.

About this clone: The antigen it binds to is not known. Base qualities are not at hand, and no much larger clone is one base apart.

Study-wide conclusions, independent of this receptor: In a later analysis, TCRs clustered in the first cohort were found to also tend to co-occur in the 120 or so validation repertoires, with around 94% of cluster scores above 0. A total of 150 to 200 TCR beta chains were listed by the study as associated with cytomegalovirus. It was suggested by the authors that the approach could potentially be generalized to other disease states and immunological phenotypes. Across donors, most TCR sequences were observed very rarely, whereas some public TCRs were present in many individuals. All 120 or so repertoires were used to score co-occurrence in the validation cohort in a later analysis, because that analysis had no HLA typing for the cohort. The classifier was reported to diagnose cytomegalovirus status with high specificity and sensitivity in both the original and validation cohorts. In vitro tests confirmed that three of the cytomegalovirus-associated TCR beta chains recognize cytomegalovirus antigens.

The donors belonged to the validation cohort of roughly 120 subjects, which was separate from the roughly 700-subject first cohort. Sequencing used PBMCs. The sequence links TRBV5-1 to TRBJ2-2; the junction holds 16 bases that match TRBD2. This receptor was taken from a woman aged 18-35 years in good health and CMV-seronegative. The nucleotide sequence reads TGCGCCAGCAGCTTGGGCCGGAGTATGGGACTAGCGGGAGGGAGAAGTTGGACCGGGGAGCTGTTTTTT. It codes for CASSLGRSMGLAGGRSWTGELFF.